This TCR beta chain is from a study of T cells in Graves' hyperthyroidism and ophthalmopathy. The sample holds many counts of this clonotype. Trimming removed 0 bases at V and 0 bases at J, with 2 bases between. The CDR3 spans 13 residues. Germline V gene sequence: CDR1 KGHDR, CDR2 SFDVKD. The hyperthyroidism was newly diagnosed and had lasted under 2 months; the patients were aged 18 to 65. From RNA transcripts, TCR beta CDR3 regions were amplified. First-round RT-PCR targeting the TCR CDR3 was performed with the HTBI primer set. TCRdb processed the multiplex PCR reads anew with MiXCR; each CDR3 protein has one entry. The table shows 350,000 to 400,000 distinct CDR3 sequences, with about 15% occurring only once.

The genes are TRBV24-1 and TRBJ2-7, with D hard to call. Material: blood. The TCR comes from a woman aged 60-75 years with Graves' hyperthyroidism. The CDR3 coding sequence is TGTGCCACCAGTGATTTGGACTCCTACGAGCAGTACTTC. This sequence encodes CATSDLDSYEQYF.